This T cell receptor beta chain was captured in a study of response to subunit inactivated influenza vaccine. Study conclusions and caveats: Authors proposed each seasonal influenza vaccination draws in few new T cells.

Details on this clonotype: Antigen unknown.

A single record per CDR3 protein comes from TCRdb applying MiXCR to the RT-PCR reads. The sample includes around 790,000 distinct CDR3 sequences, 20% to 25% seen only once; the top ten take roughly 10%. The TCR sequence derives from a man aged 45 to 65 who received an inactivated influenza vaccine. The specimen was PBMCs from blood, collected 5 days after vaccination.

The CDR3 here is CASSPSVRGTSIVGANVLTF. CDR3 nucleotide sequence: TGTGCCAGCAGTCCCTCCGTCAGGGGGACTAGCATCGTTGGGGCCAACGTCCTGACTTTC. The chain uses TRBV2 and TRBJ2-6; 9 bases are shared with TRBD2. Germline-derived CDR1 and CDR2 are SNHLY and FYNNEI. There are 20 residues in the CDR3. V lost 5 bases to trimming and J lost 3 bases; unmatched junction nucleotides: 17.